This T cell receptor (beta chain) was identified during a study of T cells in women clearing cervical HPV infection. Study in general: Case blood was drawn a median approximately 150 days after lesion detection. General study points: Repertoire richness, not evenness, was significantly elevated in CIN3+ cases versus controls. Cases carried less TRBV6-7 than controls: about 0.1% versus 0.15%.

Regarding this clone: The antigen is undetermined. The CDR3 end is not reached by the read, which stops 3 residues before it; the germline J gene fills it in.

The assay was immunoSEQ multiplex PCR, and TCRdb's table has in-frame clones only and misses some. This sample's clone table lists about 24,000 clones. Deletions cut 4 bases from V and 2 bases from J, with 12 bases between. The length of the CDR3 is 14 residues. Germline CDR1 MNHNS, CDR2 SASEGT. The sequence derives from a woman aged 18 to 75 with a cervical HPV16 infection that either progressed to CIN3+ or cleared (not recorded which). The sample taken for sequencing was blood buffy coat. The genes are TRBV6-1 and TRBJ2-7; a possible D gene is TRBD2 (5 bases). CDR3 bases read: TGTGCCAGCAGTGGTGGACTTGGGACCTACGAG. It is translated as CASSGGLGTYE. The entire CDR3 sequence reads CASSGGLGTYEQYF.